These 5 T cell receptor beta chains were all obtained from the same sample, sequenced in a study of cytomegalovirus exposure and HLA in healthy donors. Primers included in the PCR were 60 Vbeta and 13 Jbeta primers. Generated by immunoSEQ multiplex PCR, the TCRdb table keeps only in-frame clones and is missing some. The sample yields around 130,000 clones, more than 65% seen once. Sample: PBMCs. Receptor source: a woman aged 55-69 years in good health and CMV-seropositive.

V and J are TRBV7-3 and TRBJ2-7; 10 nucleotides agree with TRBD1. The V gene end was trimmed by 5 bases and the J gene end by 4 bases; junction bases not matched to a gene: 5. The CDR3 sequence is 14 residues long. The germline V gene encodes CDR1 SGHTA and CDR2 FQGTGA. As DNA, the CDR3 is TGTGCCAGCAGCCGGACAGGGGGAGAATACGAGCAGTACTTC. It translates to CASSRTGGEYEQYF.

V usage is TRBV2 and J usage is TRBJ2-3; 10 bases match TRBD2. Trimming cost V 0 bases and J 0 bases; bases outside gene matches: 9. Per germline, CDR1 SNHLY and CDR2 FYNNEI. The CDR3 has 19 amino acids. CDR3 loop: CASSEALLGLAHSTDTQYF. In DNA, the CDR3 is TGTGCCAGCAGTGAAGCGCTTCTGGGACTAGCGCACAGCACAGATACGCAGTATTTT. Drawing the rest from reference TRBV2 and TRBJ2-3, the complete variable domain is EPEVTQTPSHQVTQMGQEVILRCVPISNHLYFYWYRQILGQKVEFLVSFYNNEISEKSEIFDDQFSVERPDGSNFTLKIRSTKLEDSAMYFCASSEALLGLAHSTDTQYFGPGTRLTVL.

The CDR3 here is CASSGGQPNQPQHF. The CDR3 DNA reads TGTGCCAGCAGCGGGGGACAGCCCAATCAGCCCCAGCATTTT. V is TRBV11-2 and J is TRBJ1-5; 7 nucleotides align to TRBD1. The CDR3 is 14 amino acids. With 5 bases clipped from V and 3 bases from J, the junction kept 4 bases outside the gene matches. CDR1 is SGHAT, CDR2 FQNNGV, per germline.

This chain connects TRBV19 to TRBJ1-1, with a possible D match to TRBD1 (5 bases). Trimming left V 7 bases short and J 0 bases short, with 15 bases between. The CDR3 totals 15 residues. The germline gives CDR1 LNHDA, CDR2 SQIVND (reference sequence). CDR3 sequence reads: CASTDGYRLNTEAFF. DNA for the CDR3: TGTGCCAGTACCGATGGGTACAGGCTGAACACTGAAGCTTTCTTT.

This clone appeared a single time. This rearrangement joins TRBV11-1 to TRBJ2-3; a possible D gene is TRBD2 (6 bases). Per the germline V gene, CDR1 is SGHAT and CDR2 is FQDESV (reference sequence). The ends were cut back, 1 base at V and 2 bases at J, with 10 bases in the middle. CDR3 length equals 15 residues. CDR3 nucleotides: TGTGCCAGCAGCTTAGGGCGGGGATCCACAGATACGCAGTATTTT. Its translation: CASSLGRGSTDTQYF.